This entry concerns a single TCR beta chain. The specificity of this receptor is unknown. Base qualities are missing; no much larger clone stands one base away. These data belong to a study of radiation and T cells in renal cell carcinoma (dated by TCRdb to about 2020). For context, the study as a whole: Samples were obtained from a clinical trial, in which 15 Gy stereotactic body radiation therapy was delivered to primary renal cell carcinomas and nephrectomy was performed 4 weeks later. In total, 53 samples underwent TCR beta sequencing: about 26 tumors plus 27 peripheral blood samples. A total of roughly 4 million unique CDR3 nucleotide sequences, encoding around 2.7 million unique CDR3 amino acid sequences, were found across all 50 or so samples.

Here is what the overall study found, with its caveats: Top tumor clonotypes rose in blood from baseline to 2 weeks post-radiation, then contracted by 4 weeks, suggesting transient expansion of tumor-resident clones. Blood repertoire dynamics were not followed beyond 4 weeks after treatment. Because pretreatment tumor biopsies were not available, the study could not determine whether clonotypes were already present within the tumor at baseline. The single-armed trial design could not address effects of radiation dose or scheduling on the TCR repertoire.

CDR1 and CDR2, per the germline V gene, are SGHRS and YFSETQ. V is shortened by 0 bases, J by 4 bases, and the region joining them spans 7 bases. There are 13 amino acids in the CDR3, from cysteine to phenylalanine inclusive. CDR3 DNA only is kept here, 39 bases in frame from base 1. Following the manufacturer's recommendations, the immunoSEQ kit was used to generate TCR beta libraries from genomic DNA. For library preparation, a first multiplex PCR was performed with proprietary primers, followed by a second PCR in which unique barcodes were added, and bead cleanups were performed after each round. A positive control reaction and a negative control reaction, both provided in the kit, were run with every batch of samples. The final libraries underwent checking on an Agilent 4200 TapeStation D1000 ScreenTape, volumetric pooling, and quantification by qPCR. Sequencing was performed on an Illumina NextSeq500 using a MidOutput 150-cycle cartridge, with 156 Read1 cycles, 15 Index1 cycles, and the kit custom primers. The pooled library was loaded at around 1 pM with a roughly 22% PhiX control spike-in. On the study's bioinformatics: Vendor-processed data were analyzed in R, with a clonotype defined as all T cells sharing the same CDR3 nucleotide sequence. In the clone abundance analyses, frequencies in each sample were normalized to that sample's 10,000 most abundant clones. Public T cell clones, which averaged fewer than five per sample, were removed prior to analysis. An abundance difference of at least 32-fold between compartments was the criterion for calling clonotypes tumor-enriched or baseline blood-enriched. A beta-binomial differential abundance model was used to identify clonotypes that were expanded or contracted between blood time points. The Baroni-Urbani and Buser coefficient was used to measure tumor-blood repertoire similarity, and groups were compared with two-tailed Wilcoxon tests in R. Held by TCRdb, this immuneACCESS table contains in-frame sequences only and omits some clones. Under half of the omission traces to an unresolved V gene where checked; the cause of the rest is unknown. V, J and clone size derive from that table, while D and trimming were established from the DNA sequence. In this sample the table shows roughly 150,000 clones, about nine tenths of which occur a single time. The ten largest clones capture 10% to 15% of the sample.

According to the study, the label for this sample's time point signals: blood 2 weeks post-SBRT. Read against the paper, the sample's treatment or condition label means: 15 Gy SBRT to primary tumor, nephrectomy 4 weeks later. To track tumor-enriched clonotypes, serial peripheral blood was sampled from radiation-treated patients at baseline and at 2 weeks and 4 weeks after SBRT. Renal cell carcinoma with clear cell pathology was present in all patients. The QIAamp DNA Blood Mini Kit (Qiagen) was used to prepare genomic DNA for TCR sequencing. The analyses included just those samples that passed every quality control check.

This clonotype was sampled from a woman between 45 and 60 years old with renal cell carcinoma. Here the sequenced sample was blood, taken from a patient whose treatment included radiotherapy and nephrectomy. Rearrangement joined TRBV5-1 to TRBJ2-5, with the D gene not confidently named. The CDR3 loop reads CASSLGPGETQYF. In nucleotides, the sequence is TGCGCCAGCAGCTTGGGCCCTGGAGAGACCCAGTACTTC.